Listed below are T cell receptor beta chains from one sample, sequenced in a study of T cell repertoires in cytomegalovirus infection. Via MiXCR, TCRdb re-called the reads, giving one row per CDR3 protein. Among 84,000 or so distinct CDR3 sequences listed, around 49% were seen once. These receptors' targets are unknown. The sequencing used CD8+ T cells from cultured PBMCs, collected from culture after CMV antigen stimulation. The receptor source for this set is a human donor in good health (CMV status not recorded). Some clones in this sample may be carry-over from other donors' samples. Each CDR3 is given with its conserved first and last residue. The D gene is left open where the match is weak. Expanded clones are given a class, and other clones once, few, many or no size at all.

d_gene: NA
v_gene: TRBV28
j_gene: TRBJ2-7
abundance: few
CDR3aa: CASSAAFGSAYEQYF
CDR3nt: TGTGCCAGCAGTGCTGCGTTTGGCAGTGCCTACGAGCAGTACTTC

d_gene: NA
v_gene: TRBV27
j_gene: TRBJ2-3
abundance: NA
CDR3aa: CASRQVAERTDTQYF
CDR3nt: TGTGCCAGCAGACAGGTAGCTGAGCGAACAGATACGCAGTATTTT

d_gene: TRBD1
v_gene: TRBV19
j_gene: TRBJ2-1
abundance: NA
CDR3aa: CASSVGGSSYNEQFF
CDR3nt: TGTGCCAGTAGTGTAGGGGGCTCCTCCTACAATGAGCAGTTCTTC

d_gene: NA
v_gene: TRBV6-1
j_gene: TRBJ1-5
abundance: few
CDR3aa: CASSVGDGYNQPQHF
CDR3nt: TGTGCCAGCAGTGTGGGGGACGGATACAATCAGCCCCAGCATTTT

d_gene: TRBD1
v_gene: TRBV4-2
j_gene: TRBJ2-7
abundance: many
CDR3aa: CASSDGQGRTYEQYF
CDR3nt: TGTGCCAGCAGCGACGGACAGGGGCGAACCTACGAGCAGTACTTC

d_gene: TRBD1
v_gene: TRBV7-8
j_gene: TRBJ1-2
abundance: NA
CDR3aa: CASSENRGRNYGYTF
CDR3nt: TGTGCCAGCAGCGAAAACAGGGGCCGTAACTATGGCTACACCTTC

d_gene: TRBD2
v_gene: TRBV12-3/TRBV12-4
j_gene: TRBJ2-1
abundance: NA
CDR3aa: CASSLGTSGGSGEQFF
CDR3nt: TGTGCCAGCAGTTTAGGGACTAGCGGGGGGTCCGGTGAGCAGTTCTTC

d_gene: TRBD2
v_gene: TRBV7-7
j_gene: TRBJ2-5
abundance: few
CDR3aa: CASGLGPEETQYF
CDR3nt: TGTGCTAGCGGACTAGGGCCGGAAGAGACCCAGTACTTC

d_gene: NA
v_gene: TRBV5-1
j_gene: TRBJ2-5
abundance: NA
CDR3aa: CASSLEGGGSETQYF
CDR3nt: TGCGCCAGCAGCTTGGAAGGGGGAGGGTCAGAGACCCAGTACTTC

d_gene: NA
v_gene: TRBV27
j_gene: TRBJ2-1
abundance: once
CDR3aa: CASSPRLGGADEQFF
CDR3nt: TGTGCCAGCAGTCCCCGACTAGGAGGGGCGGATGAGCAGTTCTTC

d_gene: NA
v_gene: TRBV7-9
j_gene: TRBJ1-2
abundance: few
CDR3aa: CASSLVLPGRRNYGYTF
CDR3nt: TGTGCCAGCAGCTTAGTCTTGCCTGGCAGGAGGAACTATGGCTACACCTTC

d_gene: TRBD1
v_gene: TRBV6-8
j_gene: TRBJ1-2
abundance: once
CDR3aa: CASTRTGEEGYTF
CDR3nt: TGTGCCAGCACCAGAACAGGGGAGGAAGGCTACACCTTC

d_gene: NA
v_gene: TRBV20-1
j_gene: TRBJ2-1
abundance: NA
CDR3aa: CSARRRTYNEQFF
CDR3nt: TGCAGTGCCAGACGGCGGACCTACAATGAGCAGTTCTTC

d_gene: NA
v_gene: TRBV29-1
j_gene: TRBJ2-1
abundance: NA
CDR3aa: CSVVGRSDEQFF
CDR3nt: TGCAGCGTTGTGGGTAGGTCGGATGAGCAGTTCTTC

d_gene: NA
v_gene: TRBV10-3
j_gene: TRBJ1-6
abundance: NA
CDR3aa: CAISESLQGSSPLHF
CDR3nt: TGTGCCATCAGTGAGTCGTTACAGGGTTCTTCACCCCTCCACTTT

d_gene: NA
v_gene: TRBV5-6
j_gene: TRBJ1-5
abundance: few
CDR3aa: CASSLRFGGSNQPQHF
CDR3nt: TGTGCCAGCAGCTTGCGATTTGGGGGTAGCAATCAGCCCCAGCATTTT

d_gene: NA
v_gene: TRBV7-8
j_gene: TRBJ2-3
abundance: NA
CDR3aa: CASSLRPDTQYF
CDR3nt: TGTGCCAGCAGCTTACGGCCAGATACGCAGTATTTT

d_gene: TRBD2
v_gene: TRBV7-9
j_gene: TRBJ2-7
abundance: NA
CDR3aa: CASSSDGLAGGGGPYEQYF
CDR3nt: TGTGCCAGCAGCTCCGACGGACTAGCGGGAGGAGGTGGCCCTTACGAGCAGTACTTC

d_gene: NA
v_gene: TRBV28
j_gene: TRBJ1-1
abundance: many
CDR3aa: CASTPWGSEAFF
CDR3nt: TGTGCCAGCACTCCCTGGGGGTCTGAAGCTTTCTTT

d_gene: TRBD2
v_gene: TRBV6-4
j_gene: TRBJ2-3
abundance: few
CDR3aa: CASSAQAGGTDTQYF
CDR3nt: TGTGCCAGCAGTGCACAAGCGGGGGGGACAGATACGCAGTATTTT

d_gene: TRBD1
v_gene: TRBV7-1
j_gene: TRBJ2-3
abundance: NA
CDR3aa: CASSSPGQGKDTQYF
CDR3nt: TGTGCCAGCAGCTCGCCGGGACAGGGGAAGGATACGCAGTATTTT

d_gene: NA
v_gene: TRBV11-1
j_gene: TRBJ1-1
abundance: NA
CDR3aa: CASSGRRPNTEAFF
CDR3nt: TGTGCCAGCAGCGGCCGGCGCCCTAACACTGAAGCTTTCTTT

d_gene: NA
v_gene: TRBV7-8
j_gene: TRBJ2-7
abundance: NA
CDR3aa: CASSLAGASGDEQYF
CDR3nt: TGTGCCAGCAGCTTAGCGGGAGCCTCCGGGGACGAGCAGTACTTC

d_gene: NA
v_gene: TRBV10-3
j_gene: TRBJ2-7
abundance: NA
CDR3aa: CAISGDQSGVYEQYF
CDR3nt: TGTGCCATCAGTGGTGATCAGTCGGGGGTCTACGAGCAGTACTTC

d_gene: NA
v_gene: TRBV6-5
j_gene: TRBJ2-3
abundance: NA
CDR3aa: CASSYSKGGRSTDTQYF
CDR3nt: TGTGCCAGCAGTTACTCGAAAGGGGGAAGAAGCACAGATACGCAGTATTTT

d_gene: NA
v_gene: TRBV7-4
j_gene: TRBJ2-2
abundance: NA
CDR3aa: CASSPLVSGELFF
CDR3nt: TGTGCCAGCAGCCCACTAGTTTCCGGGGAGCTGTTTTTT

d_gene: NA
v_gene: TRBV7-8
j_gene: TRBJ1-1
abundance: NA
CDR3aa: CASSLDAGWNTEAFF
CDR3nt: TGTGCCAGCAGCTTAGATGCGGGATGGAACACTGAAGCTTTCTTT

d_gene: TRBD1
v_gene: TRBV11-2
j_gene: TRBJ1-2
abundance: NA
CDR3aa: CASSLLSRDRGYGYTF
CDR3nt: TGTGCCAGCAGCTTACTAAGCCGGGACAGGGGGTATGGCTACACCTTC

d_gene: TRBD1
v_gene: TRBV2
j_gene: TRBJ1-2
abundance: NA
CDR3aa: CASSESDREYHGGYTF
CDR3nt: TGTGCCAGCAGTGAGTCAGACAGGGAATACCATGGGGGCTACACCTTC

d_gene: NA
v_gene: TRBV7-8
j_gene: TRBJ2-1
abundance: NA
CDR3aa: CASSLMRGATYNEQFF
CDR3nt: TGTGCCAGCAGCTTAATGAGAGGGGCGACTTACAATGAGCAGTTCTTC

d_gene: NA
v_gene: TRBV12-3/TRBV12-4
j_gene: TRBJ2-5
abundance: NA
CDR3aa: CASSLTGLTRSSGETQYF
CDR3nt: TGTGCCAGCAGTTTGACAGGGTTGACGCGATCTAGCGGGGAGACCCAGTACTTC

d_gene: NA
v_gene: TRBV18
j_gene: TRBJ2-3
abundance: NA
CDR3aa: CASSPLGYGLRGTDTQYF
CDR3nt: TGTGCCAGCTCACCACTTGGTTACGGACTACGAGGTACAGATACGCAGTATTTT

d_gene: TRBD1
v_gene: TRBV28
j_gene: TRBJ2-5
abundance: NA
CDR3aa: CASRTGVAQETQYF
CDR3nt: TGTGCCAGCAGGACAGGGGTAGCACAAGAGACCCAGTACTTC

d_gene: NA
v_gene: TRBV2
j_gene: TRBJ2-7
abundance: NA
CDR3aa: CASKQVTYEQYF
CDR3nt: TGTGCCAGCAAACAGGTCACCTACGAGCAGTACTTC

d_gene: NA
v_gene: TRBV28
j_gene: TRBJ2-7
abundance: NA
CDR3aa: CASSSPSGDPGYF
CDR3nt: TGTGCCAGCAGTTCCCCTTCGGGGGACCCGGGGTACTTC

d_gene: NA
v_gene: TRBV4-1
j_gene: TRBJ2-1
abundance: NA
CDR3aa: CASSQLGTDNEQFF
CDR3nt: TGCGCCAGCAGCCAACTAGGGACGGACAATGAGCAGTTCTTC

d_gene: TRBD2
v_gene: TRBV7-8
j_gene: TRBJ2-3
abundance: NA
CDR3aa: CASSLSGRVSTDTQYF
CDR3nt: TGTGCCAGCAGCCTCAGCGGGAGGGTTAGCACAGATACGCAGTATTTT

d_gene: NA
v_gene: TRBV7-8
j_gene: TRBJ1-3
abundance: few
CDR3aa: CASSLALGAAGNTIYF
CDR3nt: TGTGCCAGCAGCTTAGCGCTAGGGGCAGCTGGAAACACCATATATTTT

d_gene: NA
v_gene: TRBV27
j_gene: TRBJ1-2
abundance: once
CDR3aa: CASSSPGAHYGYTF
CDR3nt: TGTGCCAGCAGTTCGCCGGGGGCGCACTATGGCTACACCTTC

d_gene: TRBD2
v_gene: TRBV6-1
j_gene: TRBJ2-2
abundance: NA
CDR3aa: CASSDASGGRNTGELFF
CDR3nt: TGTGCCAGCAGTGACGCCAGCGGGGGGAGGAACACCGGGGAGCTGTTTTTT

d_gene: NA
v_gene: TRBV4-1
j_gene: TRBJ2-7
abundance: once
CDR3aa: CASSQLRLAARNEQYF
CDR3nt: TGCGCCAGCAGCCAATTAAGGCTAGCTGCAAGGAACGAGCAGTACTTC

d_gene: TRBD2
v_gene: TRBV7-9
j_gene: TRBJ2-1
abundance: few
CDR3aa: CASRSGRAYEQFF
CDR3nt: TGTGCCAGCAGGAGCGGGAGGGCCTATGAGCAGTTCTTC

d_gene: TRBD2
v_gene: TRBV4-1
j_gene: TRBJ2-1
abundance: NA
CDR3aa: CASSQDRGLAVYNEQFF
CDR3nt: TGCGCCAGCAGCCAAGATAGGGGACTAGCGGTTTACAATGAGCAGTTCTTC

d_gene: NA
v_gene: TRBV10-3
j_gene: TRBJ2-2
abundance: NA
CDR3aa: CAISEFTGVTGELFF
CDR3nt: TGTGCCATCAGTGAGTTTACGGGAGTAACCGGGGAGCTGTTTTTT

d_gene: NA
v_gene: TRBV4-1
j_gene: TRBJ1-2
abundance: NA
CDR3aa: CASSQDWSGRRYGYTF
CDR3nt: TGTGCCAGCAGCCAAGATTGGAGCGGGCGTCGCTATGGCTACACCTTC

d_gene: TRBD1
v_gene: TRBV7-9
j_gene: TRBJ2-3
abundance: many
CDR3aa: CASVTGLSDTQYF
CDR3nt: TGTGCCAGCGTGACAGGGTTGTCCGATACGCAGTATTTT

d_gene: TRBD1
v_gene: TRBV15
j_gene: TRBJ1-1
abundance: few
CDR3aa: CATSRERVRDRGPNTEAFF
CDR3nt: TGTGCCACCAGCAGAGAGAGAGTCCGGGACAGGGGCCCTAACACTGAAGCTTTCTTT

d_gene: NA
v_gene: TRBV12-3/TRBV12-4
j_gene: TRBJ1-1
abundance: NA
CDR3aa: CASSFQGRYTEAFF
CDR3nt: TGTGCCAGCAGTTTCCAGGGGCGATACACTGAAGCTTTCTTT

d_gene: NA
v_gene: TRBV5-1
j_gene: TRBJ1-2
abundance: NA
CDR3aa: CASSRTSPYGYTF
CDR3nt: TGCGCCAGCAGCCGGACAAGCCCCTATGGCTACACCTTC

d_gene: TRBD1
v_gene: TRBV5-1
j_gene: TRBJ2-5
abundance: NA
CDR3aa: CASSSPGQGRQETQYF
CDR3nt: TGCGCCAGCAGCTCCCCCGGACAGGGAAGGCAAGAGACCCAGTACTTC

d_gene: TRBD1
v_gene: TRBV2
j_gene: TRBJ1-1
abundance: few
CDR3aa: CATQGDSLGSTEAFF
CDR3nt: TGTGCCACACAGGGGGACAGCCTAGGAAGCACTGAAGCTTTCTTT

d_gene: NA
v_gene: TRBV23-1
j_gene: TRBJ1-3
abundance: NA
CDR3aa: CASSQSCNTIYF
CDR3nt: TGCGCCAGCAGTCAATCGTGTAACACCATATATTTT

d_gene: NA
v_gene: TRBV27
j_gene: TRBJ1-1
abundance: NA
CDR3aa: CASSRRNTEAFF
CDR3nt: TGTGCCAGCAGTCGCCGGAACACTGAAGCTTTCTTT

d_gene: NA
v_gene: TRBV7-9
j_gene: TRBJ2-1
abundance: NA
CDR3aa: CASSWAGNEQFF
CDR3nt: TGTGCCAGCTCATGGGCGGGCAATGAGCAGTTCTTC